This is a list of T cell receptor beta chains from one sample in a study of shared clonotypes between healthy human individuals. Assay used: immunoSEQ multiplex PCR; TCRdb lists only in-frame clones, some missing. Here the sample spans about 1.5 million clones, 98% being singletons. The sequencing sample was made of naive CD4+ T cells sorted from blood. These receptors all stem from a man aged 25-45 years in good health. CDR3s include the opening cysteine and the closing phenylalanine or tryptophan. A D gene is named only where the DNA matches it firmly. Not all rows give a size; the values are once, few, many and, for expanded clones, a class.

D gene: .
V gene: TRBV12-5
clone size: .
J gene: TRBJ2-1
CDR3 protein: CASGLVRTGRYNEQFF
CDR3 DNA: TGTGCTAGTGGTTTGGTACGAACAGGGCGATACAATGAGCAGTTCTTC

D gene: .
V gene: TRBV7-9
clone size: once
J gene: TRBJ1-1
CDR3 protein: CASSLGVVGTEAFF
CDR3 DNA: TGTGCCAGCAGCTTAGGTGTTGTTGGGACTGAAGCTTTCTTT

D gene: .
V gene: TRBV7-3
clone size: once
J gene: TRBJ2-1
CDR3 protein: CASSLIRDGNEQFF
CDR3 DNA: TGTGCCAGCAGCTTGATCAGGGATGGGAATGAGCAGTTCTTC

D gene: TRBD1
V gene: TRBV19
clone size: few
J gene: TRBJ1-3
CDR3 protein: CASGVGQSSGNTIYF
CDR3 DNA: TGTGCCAGTGGGGTGGGACAGAGCTCTGGAAACACCATATATTTT

D gene: .
V gene: TRBV28
clone size: .
J gene: TRBJ2-7
CDR3 protein: CASRFPGPSSYEQYF
CDR3 DNA: TGTGCCAGCAGGTTCCCGGGACCTAGCTCCTACGAGCAGTACTTC

D gene: TRBD1
V gene: TRBV19
clone size: .
J gene: TRBJ1-2
CDR3 protein: CASSWNRGPEGYTF
CDR3 DNA: TGTGCCAGTAGTTGGAACAGGGGGCCGGAGGGCTACACCTTC

D gene: TRBD2
V gene: TRBV18
clone size: .
J gene: TRBJ2-3
CDR3 protein: CASSPSSGVADTQYF
CDR3 DNA: TGTGCCAGCTCACCCTCTAGCGGAGTAGCAGATACGCAGTATTTT

D gene: TRBD2
V gene: TRBV4-1
clone size: .
J gene: TRBJ2-2
CDR3 protein: CASSQDKLAGRTGELFF
CDR3 DNA: TGCGCCAGCAGCCAAGATAAACTAGCGGGAAGGACCGGGGAGCTGTTTTTT

D gene: .
V gene: TRBV6-5
clone size: .
J gene: TRBJ2-3
CDR3 protein: CASSLMGSGTDTQYF
CDR3 DNA: TGTGCCAGCAGTTTAATGGGGTCGGGCACAGATACGCAGTATTTT

D gene: TRBD2
V gene: TRBV9
clone size: .
J gene: TRBJ2-5
CDR3 protein: CASSAGLAGQETQYF
CDR3 DNA: TGTGCCAGCAGCGCCGGACTAGCGGGCCAAGAGACCCAGTACTTC

D gene: .
V gene: TRBV18
clone size: .
J gene: TRBJ1-1
CDR3 protein: CASSPIKGTEAFF
CDR3 DNA: TGTGCCAGCTCACCAATTAAGGGGACTGAAGCTTTCTTT

D gene: TRBD2
V gene: TRBV5-1
clone size: .
J gene: TRBJ2-7
CDR3 protein: CASTRASGDYEQYF
CDR3 DNA: TGCGCCAGCACTAGGGCTAGCGGGGACTACGAGCAGTACTTC

D gene: TRBD2
V gene: TRBV29-1
clone size: .
J gene: TRBJ2-7
CDR3 protein: CSWTRGDEQYF
CDR3 DNA: TGCAGCTGGACCCGGGGGGACGAGCAGTACTTC

D gene: .
V gene: TRBV28
clone size: .
J gene: TRBJ2-7
CDR3 protein: CASKADTYEQYF
CDR3 DNA: TGTGCCAGCAAAGCGGATACCTACGAGCAGTACTTC

D gene: .
V gene: TRBV5-1
clone size: .
J gene: TRBJ2-5
CDR3 protein: CASRPTSQETQYF
CDR3 DNA: TGCGCCAGCAGACCGACTAGTCAAGAGACCCAGTACTTC

D gene: TRBD1
V gene: TRBV18
clone size: .
J gene: TRBJ1-3
CDR3 protein: CASSPRQGALGNTIYF
CDR3 DNA: TGTGCCAGCTCACCGCGTCAGGGGGCGCTTGGAAACACCATATATTTT

D gene: .
V gene: TRBV5-6
clone size: .
J gene: TRBJ2-7
CDR3 protein: CASSLRGPITYEQYF
CDR3 DNA: TGTGCCAGCAGCTTAAGGGGCCCGATCACCTACGAGCAGTACTTC

D gene: TRBD1
V gene: TRBV5-4
clone size: .
J gene: TRBJ1-1
CDR3 protein: CASQGIGGDRSNTEAFF
CDR3 DNA: TGTGCCAGCCAGGGCATAGGGGGGGACAGATCGAACACTGAAGCTTTCTTT

D gene: .
V gene: TRBV11-3
clone size: .
J gene: TRBJ1-3
CDR3 protein: CASSGRGNTIYF
CDR3 DNA: TGTGCCAGCAGTGGAAGGGGAAACACCATATATTTT

D gene: TRBD1
V gene: TRBV29-1
clone size: .
J gene: TRBJ1-1
CDR3 protein: CSVVGDRDLAFF
CDR3 DNA: TGCAGCGTTGTGGGGGACAGGGATCTGGCTTTCTTT